The TCR beta chain under discussion was sequenced for a study of blood T cell repertoires in COVID-19. Study summary: Some COVID-19 samples were acute and others convalescent; all came from the United States, Italy and Spain. PBMCs, B-cell-depleted T cells, or T cells were the source of the cDNA or gDNA that made up the material.

The data were produced by immunoSEQ multiplex PCR, yet TCRdb's version contains in-frame clones alone and is incomplete. The sample records about 42,000 clones, 70% to 90% being singletons. The CDR3 totals 15 residues. Germline V gives CDR1 ENHRY, CDR2 SYGVKD. The germline V and J ends were trimmed by 4 bases and 0 bases, with 10 bases remaining between them. The origin of this receptor is a human donor in a cohort sampled during active COVID-19. The specimen sequenced was peripheral blood. The chain combines TRBV10-3 with TRBJ1-5; no clear D gene. The CDR3 region is CAISAIGDSNQPQHF. The CDR3 coding sequence is TGTGCCATCAGTGCAATCGGGGATAGCAATCAGCCCCAGCATTTT.